A single sample is the source of the 13 T cell receptor beta chains below, sequenced in a study of cytomegalovirus exposure and HLA in healthy donors. Only in-frame clones appear in the TCRdb table, and some are missing; sequencing was by immunoSEQ multiplex PCR. The sample has 150,000 to 200,000 clones; 85% are singletons. The sequenced material came from PBMCs. These receptor sequences come from a young man in good health and CMV-seropositive.

This rearrangement joins TRBV11-3 to TRBJ2-7; D is unclear. Germline V lookup: CDR1 SGHNT, CDR2 YENEEA. This CDR3 region has 13 residues. The V gene lost 5 bases and the J gene lost 6 bases, with 14 bases spanning the gap. CDR3 sequence reads: CASSPQPRGEQYF. The CDR3 bases are TGTGCCAGCAGCCCCCAGCCCCGCGGCGAGCAGTACTTC.

The chain is built from TRBV15 and TRBJ1-5; a weak D match, TRBD1 (6 bases). From germline, CDR1 is LNHNV and CDR2 YYDKDF (reference sequence). The CDR3 spans 14 residues. V dropped 6 bases and J dropped 3 bases, with 12 bases sitting between them. The CDR3 loop reads CATRIQGYNQPQHF. Here the CDR3 DNA reads TGTGCCACCAGAATTCAGGGGTACAATCAGCCCCAGCATTTT. Variable domain in full (rest from reference TRBV15 and TRBJ1-5): DAMVIQNPRYQVTQFGKPVTLSCSQTLNHNVMYWYQQKSSQAPKLLFHYYDKDFNNEADTPDNFQSRRPNTSFCFLDIRSPGLGDTAMYLCATRIQGYNQPQHFGDGTRLSIL.

This clone showed up just a few times. V is TRBV5-1 and J is TRBJ2-5, with 8 bases identical to TRBD2. This CDR3 comprises 17 residues. CDR1 and CDR2 from the germline V gene are SGHRS and YFSETQ. V dropped 3 bases and J dropped 3; count of bases not matched to a gene: 13. DNA of the CDR3: TGCGCCAGCAGCTCTGCGGGGGGAAGGGGTTCCGAAGAGACCCAGTACTTC. This encodes CASSSAGGRGSEETQYF.

This chain joins TRBV29-1 and TRBJ1-1; D gene unclear. The CDR3 runs to 14 residues. The germline V and J ends were trimmed by 0 bases and 6 bases, with 14 bases remaining between them. Germline assignment: CDR1 SQVTM and CDR2 ANQGSEA. CDR3 bases: TGCAGCGTTGAAGATCCGTTCGAGATACCTGAAGCTTTCTTT. Translation gives CSVEDPFEIPEAFF. The variable domain in full, with the rest retrieved from reference TRBV29-1 and TRBJ1-1, is SAVISQKPSRDICQRGTSLTIQCQVDSQVTMMFWYRQQPGQSLTLIATANQGSEATYESGFVIDKFPISRPNLTFSTLTVSNMSPEDSSIYLCSVEDPFEIPEAFFGQGTRLTVV.

The V gene is TRBV6-1, the J gene TRBJ2-7, with 7 bases that match TRBD1. This CDR3 comprises 16 residues. With 4 bases clipped from V and 0 bases from J, the junction kept 9 bases outside the gene matches. Germline loops: CDR1 MNHNS, CDR2 SASEGT. The CDR3 sequence is CASSGLTGVGSYEQYF. CDR3 nucleotide sequence: TGTGCCAGCAGTGGCCTAACAGGGGTAGGCTCCTACGAGCAGTACTTC.

The rearrangement uses TRBV27 and TRBJ1-1; D call uncertain. The V end was cut by 5 bases, the J end by 2 bases, with 9 bases between. The CDR3 runs to 13 residues. Germline V CDR1 and CDR2: MNHEY, SMNVEV (reference sequence). The CDR3 reads CASSPRRNTEAFF. The CDR3 DNA is TGTGCCAGCAGTCCCCGTCGTAACACTGAAGCTTTCTTT.

The chain links TRBV2 to TRBJ2-6, with 8 positions matching TRBD1. The V gene end was trimmed by 6 bases and the J gene end by 0 bases; junction bases not matched to a gene: 7. CDR1 is SNHLY, CDR2 FYNNEI, per germline. This CDR3 comprises 17 residues. The CDR3: CASRGTGPSSGANVLTF. The DNA of the CDR3 is TGTGCCAGCAGGGGGACAGGCCCCAGCTCTGGGGCCAACGTCCTGACTTTC.

The DNA of the CDR3 is TGTGCCAGCAGCGCTAGCAGCAATGAGCAGTTCTTC. The encoded protein is CASSASSNEQFF. The chain combines TRBV9 with TRBJ2-1, with D tentatively TRBD2 (5 bases). With 3 bases removed from V and 6 bases from J, the gap between germline ends came to 7 bases. Germline CDR1 reads SGDLS; CDR2 reads YYNGEE. The CDR3 runs 12 residues.

This clone was counted between two and nine times. The CDR3 reads CASSLASGNEQYF. In DNA form, the CDR3 reads TGTGCCAGCAGCTTAGCTTCAGGGAACGAGCAGTACTTC. This chain connects TRBV7-9 to TRBJ2-7; possibly TRBD1 for D (5 bases). Trimming pared 0 bases from V and 5 bases from J, leaving 8 bases between. Germline CDR1 and CDR2: SEHNR and FQNEAQ (reference sequence). CDR3 size: 13 residues.

V and J are TRBV28 and TRBJ2-2; D remains ambiguous. In germline, CDR1 is MDHEN, CDR2 SYDVKM. V was shortened by 10 bases and J by 7 bases, with 10 bases between the two germline ends. The CDR3 runs to 11 residues. The DNA of the CDR3 is TGTGCCACCGGGTACGGCGGGGAGCTGTTTTTT. Translation: CATGYGGELFF.

The CDR3 region is CASSEYRREAGTGELFF. CDR3 bases: TGTGCCAGCAGTGAATATCGGAGGGAGGCCGGGACCGGGGAGCTGTTTTTT. The genes are TRBV25-1 and TRBJ2-2; weak D call: TRBD2 (6 bases). Germline CDR1 reads MGHDK; CDR2 reads SYGVNS. This CDR3 contains 17 residues. V was clipped by 0 bases and J by 5 bases, with 16 bases between them.

This clone turned up a few times. The chain links TRBV5-1 to TRBJ2-5; maybe TRBD1 (5 bases). Germline V gene data show CDR1 as SGHRS and CDR2 as YFSETQ. Between the trimmed V and J ends, which lost 6 bases and 5 bases, there was a span of 23 bases. This CDR3 spans 16 amino acids. CDR3 loop: CASNPPSARVGETQYF. In DNA form, the CDR3 reads TGCGCCAGCAACCCCCCCTCGGCCAGGGTAGGGGAGACCCAGTACTTC.

The chain employs TRBV11-3 and TRBJ2-2, with a possible D match to TRBD1 (5 bases). V was trimmed by 4 bases and J by 0 bases, leaving 9 bases between them. The CDR3 consists of 15 residues. Germline V gives CDR1 SGHNT, CDR2 YENEEA. For the CDR3, the DNA is TGTGCCAGCAGCTCCACAGGAACGAACACCGGGGAGCTGTTTTTT. Its translation: CASSSTGTNTGELFF.